This passage covers 26 T cell receptor beta chains from one sample sequenced in a study of control samples from healthy donors and cancer patients. TCRdb's table, derived via immunoSEQ multiplex PCR, lists solely in-frame clones and lacks some. Of around 140,000 clones in the sample, about 90% are singletons; the top ten hold about 7.6%. Input material: blood. The source is a man aged 18 to 29 in good health.

The chain recombines TRBV7-2 with TRBJ1-2, with a weak D call TRBD1 (5 bases). Germline V lookup: CDR1 SGHTA, CDR2 FQGNSA. Trimming shortened V by 1 base and J by 4 bases, and 13 bases separated the two germline ends. The length of the CDR3 is 15 residues. CDR3 region: CASSLGVGGGYGYTF. The DNA of the CDR3 is TGTGCCAGCAGCTTAGGCGTCGGCGGGGGCTATGGCTACACCTTC.

The chain carries TRBV24-1 and TRBJ1-5; 7 bases are shared with TRBD1. The junction had 5 bases not matched to a gene; V was cut back by 9 bases and J by 7 bases. Germline values: CDR1 KGHDR, CDR2 SFDVKD. This CDR3 region has 12 residues. CDR3 amino acids: CATGTGDQPQHF. The CDR3 nucleotides are TGTGCCACCGGTACAGGGGACCAGCCCCAGCATTTT.

This clone was seen just once. This rearrangement joins TRBV10-3 to TRBJ2-6, with 7 bases identical to TRBD2. V lost 5 bases to trimming and J lost 0 bases; unmatched junction nucleotides: 7. CDR1 and CDR2 (germline): ENHRY, SYGVKD. The length of the CDR3 is 17 residues. The CDR3 is CAISLLAPDSGANVLTF. CDR3 DNA sequence: TGTGCCATCAGTTTACTAGCGCCCGACTCTGGGGCCAACGTCCTGACTTTC.

V usage is TRBV5-1 and J usage is TRBJ2-1; D is perhaps TRBD1 (5 bases). Germline loops: CDR1 SGHRS, CDR2 YFSETQ. V was clipped by 0 bases and J by 5 bases, with 9 bases between them. This CDR3 comprises 14 residues. DNA of the CDR3: TGCGCCAGCAGCTTGGGCCAGGGCCACAATGAGCAGTTCTTC. Protein: CASSLGQGHNEQFF. Using reference TRBV5-1 and TRBJ2-1 for the parts outside the CDR3, the full variable domain is KAGVTQTPRYLIKTRGQQVTLSCSPISGHRSVSWYQQTPGQGLQFLFEYFSETQRNKGNFPGRFSGRQFSNSRSEMNVSTLELGDSALYLCASSLGQGHNEQFFGPGTRLTVL.

Remarks on this clone: Germline and junction disagree at one end, which may indicate a read error. This chain links TRBV6-1 with TRBJ1-5; D is unclear. The CDR3 has 15 residues. Germline CDR1 reads MNHNS; CDR2 reads SASEGT. CDR3 bases: TGTGCCAGCAGCGAAGCGGCAGGCCTCAATCAGCCCCAGCATTTT. It codes for CASSEAAGLNQPQHF.

The chain is built from TRBV19 and TRBJ2-2; tentatively, D is TRBD1 (6 bases). The germline CDR1 and CDR2 sequences are LNHDA and SQIVND (reference sequence). Trimming removed 7 bases at V and 6 bases at J, with 21 bases between. The CDR3 has 16 residues. The CDR3: CASNPRWDTEAGELFF. As DNA, the CDR3 is TGTGCCAGTAATCCTAGGTGGGACACGGAGGCCGGGGAGCTGTTTTTT.

CDR3 protein: CASSGRETREAFF. CDR3 coding DNA: TGTGCCAGTAGCGGAAGGGAGACACGTGAAGCTTTCTTT. The genes are TRBV19 and TRBJ1-1; the D is unclear. Germline-derived CDR1 and CDR2 are LNHDA and SQIVND (reference sequence). V lost 6 bases, J lost 7 bases, and 15 bases lay in between. This CDR3 spans 13 amino acids.

The V call is TRBV25-1, the J call TRBJ2-1, with 9 positions matching TRBD2. V gave up 4 bases and J gave up 2 bases; unmatched junction bases: 6. Per the germline V gene, CDR1 is MGHDK and CDR2 is SYGVNS. The CDR3 has 16 residues. CDR3 sequence reads: CASSAWGGGAYNEQFF. The CDR3 nucleotides are TGTGCCAGCAGTGCGTGGGGCGGGGGGGCCTACAATGAGCAGTTCTTC. Using reference TRBV25-1 and TRBJ2-1 for the parts outside the CDR3, the full variable domain is EADIYQTPRYLVIGTGKKITLECSQTMGHDKMYWYQQDPGMELHLIHYSYGVNSTEKGDLSSESTVSRIRTEHFPLTLESARPSHTSQYLCASSAWGGGAYNEQFFGPGTRLTVL.

The V call is TRBV19, the J call TRBJ2-5; a possible D gene is TRBD1 (5 bases). V lost 9 bases and J lost 4, with 12 bases in between. The CDR3 contains 12 residues. Germline V gene data show CDR1 as LNHDA and CDR2 as SQIVND (reference sequence). CDR3 bases: TGTGCCAGCGACAGTTTTGGAGAGACCCAGTACTTC. Its translation is CASDSFGETQYF.

The chain recombines TRBV4-2 with TRBJ1-4; D is perhaps TRBD1 (5 bases). The CDR3 spans 18 residues. With 0 bases removed from V and 8 bases from J, the gap between germline ends came to 22 bases. The V gene's germline CDR1 is LGHNA and CDR2 YNFKEQ. CDR3 residues: CASSQDLVGRQLREKLFF. The CDR3 coding sequence is TGTGCCAGCAGCCAAGATCTAGTCGGCCGACAGCTCCGGGAAAAACTGTTTTTT.

The chain combines TRBV9 with TRBJ1-3, with D hard to call. V lost 2 bases to trimming and J lost 0 bases, with 6 bases between them. The CDR3 is 14 residues long. The germline V gene encodes CDR1 SGDLS and CDR2 YYNGEE. In DNA form, the CDR3 reads TGTGCCAGCAGCGTCCACCTCTCTGGAAACACCATATATTTT. It encodes CASSVHLSGNTIYF.

This clone showed up just once. The chain has TRBV21-1 and TRBJ2-7; the tabulated D call, TRBD1, remains unverified against the DNA. TRBV21-1 is described as a pseudogene. The CDR3 consists of 15 residues. The CDR3, as DNA: TGTGCCAGCAGCAAACGGGACAGGGTGTCCTACGAGCAGTACTTC. Translation: CASSKRDRVSYEQYF.

The chain couples TRBV5-4 to TRBJ2-4; 7 bases are shared with TRBD2. Germline lookup yields CDR1 SGHNT and CDR2 YYREEE (reference sequence). There are 15 residues in the CDR3. The junction had 2 bases not matched to a gene; V was cut back by 0 bases and J by 2 bases. The DNA for the CDR3 is TGTGCCAGCAGCTTGGCGGGGGGTCCCAAAAACATTCAGTACTTC. As protein: CASSLAGGPKNIQYF.

The V and J genes are TRBV6-1 and TRBJ1-2; D unresolved. This CDR3 is 16 amino acids long. The V end lost 0 bases, the J end lost 6 bases, and 17 bases lay between the germline ends. Germline CDR1 and CDR2: MNHNS and SASEGT. The CDR3 DNA is TGTGCCAGCAGTGAAGCGCATCCAGGAAGGAGGAATGGCTACACCTTC. It yields the protein CASSEAHPGRRNGYTF.

The chain employs TRBV5-8 and TRBJ2-2; 12 bases map to TRBD2. The CDR3 has 16 amino acids. The V segment lost 2 bases and the J segment 4 bases; nucleotides outside the gene matches: 3. Germline assignment: CDR1 SGHTS and CDR2 YDEGEE. CDR3 loop: CASSLLAGGLTGELFF. CDR3 DNA: TGTGCCAGCAGCTTACTAGCGGGGGGCCTCACCGGGGAGCTGTTTTTT.

The chain uses TRBV19 and TRBJ1-5; 7 nucleotides agree with TRBD1. The CDR3 is made up of 17 amino acids. Trimming cost V 2 bases and J 5 bases; bases outside gene matches: 12. Germline loops: CDR1 LNHDA, CDR2 SQIVND (reference sequence). The CDR3 loop reads CASSINLIRGTDQPQHF. CDR3 nucleotides: TGTGCCAGTAGTATAAATTTGATACGGGGGACAGATCAGCCCCAGCATTTT.

This clone was seen only once. The chain has TRBV30 and TRBJ1-4, with D tentatively TRBD1 (6 bases). Per the germline V gene, CDR1 is GTSNPN and CDR2 is SVGIG (reference sequence). There are 15 residues in the CDR3. V lost 6 bases and J 5 bases, leaving 19 bases between the germline ends. The CDR3 spells CACHPRGGVNEKLFF. In DNA, the CDR3 is TGTGCCTGCCACCCTCGGGGGGGCGTGAATGAAAAACTGTTTTTT.

V and J are TRBV29-1 and TRBJ1-1, with D hard to call. The CDR3 has 15 amino acids. Deletions cut 6 bases from V and 0 bases from J, with 17 bases between. Germline V gives CDR1 SQVTM, CDR2 ANQGSEA. This chain's CDR3 is CSVRSLGYMNTEAFF. CDR3 coding DNA: TGCAGCGTGAGGTCGTTGGGTTACATGAACACTGAAGCTTTCTTT.

The rearrangement links TRBV25-1 to TRBJ1-3; D unresolved. The germline CDR1 and CDR2 sequences are MGHDK and SYGVNS. Trimming took 0 bases from V and 4 from J, leaving 7 bases between them. This CDR3 contains 14 residues. The CDR3 region is CASSEYREGNTIYF. The CDR3 coding sequence is TGTGCCAGCAGTGAATATAGAGAGGGAAACACCATATATTTT. The full variable domain, in which reference TRBV25-1 and TRBJ1-3 provide the parts outside the CDR3, is EADIYQTPRYLVIGTGKKITLECSQTMGHDKMYWYQQDPGMELHLIHYSYGVNSTEKGDLSSESTVSRIRTEHFPLTLESARPSHTSQYLCASSEYREGNTIYFGEGSWLTVV.

This chain joins TRBV5-4 and TRBJ1-1; 7 nucleotides match TRBD1. J lost 3 bases, V lost 0 bases, and 5 bases had no gene match. The CDR3 is 15 amino acids. Germline V gene lookup returns CDR1 SGHNT and CDR2 YYREEE (reference sequence). The CDR3 protein is CASSLDYRGDTEAFF. CDR3 DNA: TGTGCCAGCAGCTTGGATTACAGGGGAGACACTGAAGCTTTCTTT. Drawing the rest from reference TRBV5-4 and TRBJ1-1, the complete variable domain is ETGVTQSPTHLIKTRGQQVTLRCSSQSGHNTVSWYQQALGQGPQFIFQYYREEENGRGNFPPRFSGLQFPNYSSELNVNALELDDSALYLCASSLDYRGDTEAFFGQGTRLTVV.

The J gene is TRBJ1-3, the V gene TRBV7-8; 9 nucleotides line up with TRBD1. The V and J ends lost 5 bases and 3 bases, in that order; junction bases with no gene match: 11. Germline lookup yields CDR1 SGHVS and CDR2 FQNEAQ. The CDR3 extends over 17 amino acids. In DNA form, the CDR3 reads TGTGCCAGCAGCAGGTGGTTACCGGGACAGGGTGGAAACACCATATATTTT. Translated, it gives CASSRWLPGQGGNTIYF.

V usage is TRBV5-5 and J usage is TRBJ1-4; TRBD1 might be the D (5 bases). The CDR3 spans 16 residues. Germline V gene sequence: CDR1 SGHKS, CDR2 YYEKEE (reference sequence). Trimming cost V 3 bases and J 1 base, with 13 bases left between them. CDR3 sequence (DNA): TGTGCCAGCAGCTACAGACAGACGCAAACTAATGAAAAACTGTTTTTT. Residues: CASSYRQTQTNEKLFF.

The chain combines TRBV6-1 with TRBJ2-1; the D is unclear. The V and J ends lost 0 bases and 1 base respectively, with 1 base between them. This CDR3 contains 13 residues. Germline lookup yields CDR1 MNHNS and CDR2 SASEGT. As DNA, the CDR3 is TGTGCCAGCAGTGAAGCGTCCTACAATGAGCAGTTCTTC. It specifies CASSEASYNEQFF.

The chain recombines TRBV29-1 with TRBJ1-2, with no clear D. Between the trimmed V and J ends, which lost 0 bases and 8 bases, there was a span of 10 bases. Germline loops: CDR1 SQVTM, CDR2 ANQGSEA. This CDR3 spans 12 amino acids. CDR3: CSVEESTSGYTF. As DNA, the CDR3 is TGCAGCGTTGAAGAATCGACCTCAGGCTACACCTTC.

The chain recombines TRBV7-2 with TRBJ2-2; perhaps TRBD2 as D (7 bases). The CDR3 totals 16 residues. V was shortened by 1 base and J by 6 bases, with 15 bases between the two germline ends. Germline CDR1 and CDR2: SGHTA and FQGNSA. Here the CDR3 reads CASSLEGGVPSGELFF. CDR3 in DNA: TGTGCCAGCAGCTTAGAGGGGGGGGTGCCGTCCGGGGAGCTGTTTTTT.

The chain is built from TRBV29-1 and TRBJ2-3; D is possibly TRBD1 (5 bases). There are 14 residues in the CDR3. Trimming left V 0 bases short and J 4 bases short, with 11 bases between. The germline gives CDR1 SQVTM, CDR2 ANQGSEA. The CDR3 here is CSVEDTQGSDTQYF. CDR3 nucleotide sequence: TGCAGCGTTGAAGATACCCAGGGATCAGATACGCAGTATTTT.